The entry below gives a single T cell receptor (beta chain) sequence along with its context. The CDR3 consists of 15 residues. The germline CDR1 and CDR2 sequences are SGHRS and YFSETQ. Losses at the gene ends were 3 bases for V and 4 bases for J; bases not matched to a gene: 7. Cohorts were based on clinical histories the participants reported. TCRdb's copy holds only in-frame clones and misses some; the assay was immunoSEQ multiplex PCR. The sample shows 450,000 to 500,000 clones, approximately 86% of them seen only once. This entry comes from a study of blood T cell repertoires in COVID-19. Sequenced: PBMCs or T cells enriched from blood (not recorded which). The TCR originated in an older woman who had recovered from COVID-19. This chain links TRBV5-1 with TRBJ2-3, with 8 bases that match TRBD1. CDR3 loop: CASSSTGESPDTQYF. The CDR3 nucleotides are TGCGCCAGCAGCTCGACAGGGGAAAGTCCAGATACGCAGTATTTT. The whole variable domain, remainder taken from reference TRBV5-1 and TRBJ2-3, is KAGVTQTPRYLIKTRGQQVTLSCSPISGHRSVSWYQQTPGQGLQFLFEYFSETQRNKGNFPGRFSGRQFSNSRSEMNVSTLELGDSALYLCASSSTGESPDTQYFGPGTRLTVL.